What follows are 19 T cell receptor beta chains derived from one specimen sequenced in a study of shared clonotypes between healthy human individuals. Only in-frame clones appear in the TCRdb table, and some are missing; sequencing was by immunoSEQ multiplex PCR. This table holds under 600,000 clones, around 97% found once. Sequencing was performed on naive CD4+ T cells sorted from blood. Subset meaning: CD45RA+ positively selected. The receptors here all came from a woman in her 30s in good health.

The rearrangement uses TRBV6-5 and TRBJ1-3; D not resolved. The CDR3 extends over 11 amino acids. The germline gives CDR1 MNHEY, CDR2 SVGAGI. V lost 7 bases to trimming and J lost 4 bases, with 5 bases between them. CDR3 in amino acids: CASTRGNTIYF. Here the CDR3 DNA reads TGTGCCAGCACGAGGGGAAACACCATATATTTT.

In DNA, the CDR3 is TGTGCCAGCAGCTTGGAAGCGGACCTGACCCCCTACACCTTC. It encodes CASSLEADLTPYTF. The rearrangement joins TRBV5-4 to TRBJ1-2; D is unclear. The ends were cut back, 0 bases at V and 10 bases at J, with 16 bases in the middle. From germline, CDR1 is SGHNT and CDR2 YYREEE (reference sequence). The CDR3 totals 14 residues.

The CDR3 nucleotides read TGTGCCAGCAGTCCACCTGAAATAGCGATGGGCGAGCAGTACTTC. It encodes CASSPPEIAMGEQYF. The chain uses TRBV6-5 and TRBJ2-7; TRBD2 might be the D (5 bases). The CDR3 extends over 15 amino acids. Germline values: CDR1 MNHEY, CDR2 SVGAGI. Between the trimmed V and J ends, which lost 5 bases and 6 bases, there was a span of 20 bases.

The J gene is TRBJ1-5, the V gene TRBV9; possible D gene TRBD1, 5 bases. The CDR3 extends over 15 amino acids. CDR1 is SGDLS and CDR2 is YYNGEE in the germline V gene. V was cut by 3 bases and J by 2 bases, with 12 bases left in between. The CDR3 region is CASSAEGQGNQPQHF. CDR3 nucleotide sequence: TGTGCCAGCAGCGCAGAGGGGCAGGGCAATCAGCCCCAGCATTTT.

The chain has TRBV6-1 and TRBJ1-1, with 8 bases matching TRBD1. Germline CDR1 reads MNHNS; CDR2 reads SASEGT. The CDR3 runs to 15 residues. Unmatched junction bases numbered 9, after V lost 5 bases and J lost 4 bases. This CDR3 reads CASSSQGEGITEAFF. DNA for the CDR3: TGTGCCAGCAGTTCACAGGGGGAAGGGATCACTGAAGCTTTCTTT.

This clone was observed a single time. V gene TRBV18 combines with J gene TRBJ1-5; D is possibly TRBD1 (5 bases). The CDR3 sequence is 14 residues long. Germline V gene data show CDR1 as KGHSH and CDR2 as LQKENI. V was clipped by 1 base and J by 9 bases, with 13 bases between them. The CDR3 loop reads CASSPQAQGRPQHF. The CDR3 region has the DNA TGTGCCAGCTCACCACAAGCGCAGGGACGGCCCCAGCATTTT.

This chain uses TRBV19 with TRBJ2-1, with TRBD2 identical over 12 bases. The germline V gene has CDR1 LNHDA and CDR2 SQIVND (reference sequence). The J segment lost 10 bases and the V segment lost 0 bases, leaving 7 bases of the junction unmatched. CDR3 length: 16 amino acids. Here the CDR3 reads CASSIDLAGGPQEQFF. The CDR3 nucleotides are TGTGCCAGTAGTATAGATCTAGCGGGAGGGCCGCAGGAGCAGTTCTTC.

This clone was observed once. J is TRBJ1-1 and V is TRBV6-1; D not certain. This CDR3 has 13 amino acids. The ends were cut back, 6 bases at V and 1 base at J, with 9 bases in the middle. Looked up from germline, CDR1 is MNHNS and CDR2 is SASEGT. CDR3 sequence (DNA): TGTGCCAGCAGCCGCCTTAGGAACACTGAAGCTTTCTTT. This sequence encodes CASSRLRNTEAFF.

This chain links TRBV5-4 with TRBJ1-2; 10 bases align to TRBD1. This CDR3 is 16 amino acids long. CDR1 is SGHNT, CDR2 YYREEE, per germline (reference sequence). The V gene end was trimmed by 0 bases and the J gene end by 7 bases; junction bases not matched to a gene: 9. CDR3: CASSLAGGQGFSGYTF. The CDR3 DNA reads TGTGCCAGCAGCTTGGCCGGGGGACAGGGGTTCTCTGGCTACACCTTC. Looking up the rest from reference TRBV5-4 and TRBJ1-2 gives the full variable domain: ETGVTQSPTHLIKTRGQQVTLRCSSQSGHNTVSWYQQALGQGPQFIFQYYREEENGRGNFPPRFSGLQFPNYSSELNVNALELDDSALYLCASSLAGGQGFSGYTFGSGTRLTVV.

V and J are TRBV7-9 and TRBJ1-5; no firm D call. The V end lost 1 base, the J end lost 7 bases, and 11 bases lay between the germline ends. The germline V gene encodes CDR1 SEHNR and CDR2 FQNEAQ (reference sequence). The CDR3 consists of 14 residues. CDR3: CASSLGGRGQPQHF. The CDR3 DNA reads TGTGCCAGCAGCTTAGGAGGGCGTGGGCAGCCCCAGCATTTT.

This chain joins TRBV10-3 and TRBJ1-5; no firm D call. Between the trimmed V and J ends, which lost 0 bases and 8 bases, there was a span of 11 bases. Germline V gene data show CDR1 as ENHRY and CDR2 as SYGVKD. The CDR3 sequence is 14 residues long. The CDR3 DNA reads as TGTGCCATCAGTGAGTCGTTAAGTGAGGAGCCCCAGCATTTT. It codes for CAISESLSEEPQHF.

This clone was seen once. The V gene is TRBV28, the J gene TRBJ1-1, with TRBD1 matching 8 bases. The germline CDR1 and CDR2 sequences are MDHEN and SYDVKM. There are 14 residues in the CDR3. Trimming cost V 3 bases and J 12 bases; bases outside gene matches: 12. The DNA of the CDR3 is TGTGCCAGCAGTTTCCGCCCTCCAGGGGGCATTACTTTCTTT. It codes for CASSFRPPGGITFF.

V gene TRBV6-5 combines with J gene TRBJ2-7; TRBD2 is a possible D gene (6 bases). Per the germline V gene, CDR1 is MNHEY and CDR2 is SVGAGI. Trimming left V 7 bases short and J 9 bases short, with 22 bases between. The CDR3 is 14 amino acids. The chain's CDR3 is CASKQRRGLERQYF. The CDR3 region has the DNA TGTGCCAGCAAGCAACGCCGGGGACTGGAACGGCAGTACTTC.

The chain combines TRBV15 with TRBJ1-5; D is uncertain. CDR3 length: 18 residues. Deletions cut 3 bases from V and 4 bases from J, with 22 bases between. Germline V gives CDR1 LNHNV, CDR2 YYDKDF (reference sequence). The CDR3 region is CATSSFSPMDLFNQPQHF. CDR3 DNA sequence: TGTGCCACCAGCAGTTTCTCCCCCATGGACCTTTTTAATCAGCCCCAGCATTTT.

The chain has TRBV20-1 and TRBJ1-1; D not resolved. V lost 7 bases, J lost 1 base, and 7 bases lay in between. Germline V gene sequence: CDR1 DFQATT, CDR2 SNEGSKA (reference sequence). This CDR3 has 11 amino acids. This chain's CDR3 is CSVRWNTEAFF. The CDR3 nucleotides read TGCAGTGTTCGGTGGAACACTGAAGCTTTCTTT.

The genes are TRBV28 and TRBJ1-2, with D possibly being TRBD1 (5 bases). The CDR3 is 15 residues long. V was pared by 3 bases and J by 3 bases, with 14 bases between. From germline, CDR1 is MDHEN and CDR2 SYDVKM. For the CDR3, the DNA is TGTGCCAGCAGTTTCCCGCAGGGTAGTGACTATGGCTACACCTTC. It translates to CASSFPQGSDYGYTF.

The chain employs TRBV7-8 and TRBJ2-2; 11 nucleotides agree with TRBD1. V shed 4 bases, J shed 5 bases, and the junction held 6 bases outside the gene matches. The CDR3 is 16 residues long. In germline, CDR1 is SGHVS, CDR2 FQNEAQ. The CDR3 nucleotides read TGTGCCAGCAGCTCCAGGACAGGGGGCCCGACCGGGGAGCTGTTTTTT. Encoded protein: CASSSRTGGPTGELFF.

About this clone: In the same sample, other DNA sequences code for this CDR3. V usage is TRBV9 and J usage is TRBJ2-2; no definite D call. Trimming left V 1 base short and J 3 bases short, with 1 base between. This CDR3 has 12 amino acids. In germline, CDR1 is SGDLS, CDR2 YYNGEE. The CDR3 reads CASSVYTGELFF. CDR3 bases: TGTGCCAGCAGCGTATACACCGGGGAGCTGTTTTTT.

V usage is TRBV5-1 and J usage is TRBJ2-7; D assignment may be TRBD1 or TRBD2 (5 bases each). The CDR3 is 16 residues long. V was cut by 2 bases and J by 3 bases, with 18 bases left in between. Germline values: CDR1 SGHRS, CDR2 YFSETQ. The CDR3 DNA is TGCGCCAGCAGCTTTGGGGGTGGGGTGGAGGACTACGAGCAGTACTTC. Its protein is CASSFGGGVEDYEQYF.